The sequence of this TCR beta chain was determined in a study of shared clonotypes between healthy human individuals. Germline assignment: CDR1 SGDLS and CDR2 YYNGEE. The CDR3 runs to 16 residues. With V trimmed by 4 bases and J by 2 bases, 7 bases remained unmatched. Profiled with immunoSEQ multiplex PCR; TCRdb holds only in-frame clones, not every one. The sample contains roughly 2 million clones, approximately 95% of which appear only once. Sequencing was carried out using naive CD4+ T cells sorted from blood. Subset noted: CD45RA+ positively selected. The chain is built from TRBV9 and TRBJ2-2; 8 bases align to TRBD1. The receptor was derived from a man in his late teens or twenties in good health. In nucleotides, the CDR3 is TGTGCCAGCAGCTCAAGGGGACAGGCTAACACCGGGGAGCTGTTTTTT. It translates to CASSSRGQANTGELFF.